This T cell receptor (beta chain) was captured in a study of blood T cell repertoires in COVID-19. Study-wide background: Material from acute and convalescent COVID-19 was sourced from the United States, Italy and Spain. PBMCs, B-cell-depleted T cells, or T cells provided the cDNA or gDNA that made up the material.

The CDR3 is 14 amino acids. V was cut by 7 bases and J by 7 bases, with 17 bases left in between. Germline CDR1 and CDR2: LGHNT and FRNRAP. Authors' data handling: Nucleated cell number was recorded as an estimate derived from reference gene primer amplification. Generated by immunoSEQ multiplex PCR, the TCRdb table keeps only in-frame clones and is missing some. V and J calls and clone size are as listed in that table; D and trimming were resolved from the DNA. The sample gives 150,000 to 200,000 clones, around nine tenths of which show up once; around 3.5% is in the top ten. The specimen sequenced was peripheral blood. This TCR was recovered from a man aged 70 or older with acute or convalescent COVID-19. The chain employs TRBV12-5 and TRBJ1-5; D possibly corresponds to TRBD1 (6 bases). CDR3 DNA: TGTGCTAGTGTTTGGGGGGGCACATTGCAGCCCCAGCATTTT. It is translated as CASVWGGTLQPQHF.